This T cell receptor beta chain stems from a study of T cells after yellow fever vaccination. Study summary: Any fraction with a low cell number was prepared using SMART-Seq v4 Ultra Low Input.

The germline V and J ends were trimmed by 5 bases and 10 bases, with 12 bases remaining between them. The CDR3 totals 11 residues. Germline CDR1 DFQATT, CDR2 SNEGSKA (reference sequence). This clonotype was seen more than once but under ten times. The study made its TCR cDNA through 5'RACE template switching. That step introduced a universal primer site along with UMIs. TCRdb re-called the 5' RACE reads with MiXCR, one entry per CDR3 protein. Here the sample spans hundreds of thousands of distinct CDR3 sequences, 7.5% to 9.5% being singletons. The TCR originated in a man aged 18 to 30 who received the YFV17D yellow fever vaccine. Specimen: CD4+ T cells sorted from PBMCs, collected 5 days after the yellow fever booster vaccination. The chain uses TRBV20-1 and TRBJ2-1; D is unclear. The CDR3 loop is CSAQTADEQFF. The CDR3 region has the DNA TGCAGTGCTCAAACTGCCGACGAGCAGTTCTTC.